The entry that follows covers one T cell receptor beta chain sequence. The antigen remains undetermined. The CDR3 is made up of 15 amino acids. The ends were cut back, 4 bases at V and 6 bases at J, with 19 bases in the middle. Germline V CDR1 and CDR2: SGHVS, FQNEAQ. TCRdb reprocessed the 5' RACE reads with MiXCR, giving one entry per CDR3 protein. The repertoire includes around 530,000 distinct CDR3 sequences, roughly 20% of them detected once, and about 8.4% sits in the top ten. This entry is derived from a study of T-cell memory formation after mild COVID-19. Study information: TCR clustering was largely donor specific. Whole-study findings and limits: Mainly CM and EM harbored the contracting CD4+ clones; mainly EMRA harbored the CD8+ ones. Later expanders leaned CD4+, whereas day 15 to 85 contracting clones were balanced CD4/CD8.

The sample was PBMCs or a T cell subset sorted from them (not recorded which). The TCR originated in an adult woman who had mild COVID-19 (a few samples of this study predate the infection). Cell type and time point are not known. The rearrangement links TRBV7-8 to TRBJ2-7, with a tentative D call TRBD2 (6 bases). CDR3 protein: CASSWDRRRGGEQYF. The CDR3 region has the DNA TGTGCCAGCAGCTGGGACCGGAGAAGGGGAGGCGAGCAGTACTTC.